The 16 T cell receptor beta chains listed next were all sequenced from one sample in a study of cytomegalovirus exposure and HLA in healthy donors. Clones were sequenced by immunoSEQ multiplex PCR, and TCRdb holds only the in-frame ones, with some missing. The data show 100,000 to 150,000 clones, around nine tenths seen once. Specimen: PBMCs. The receptors originated from a man younger than 40 in good health and CMV-seronegative.

The chain combines TRBV10-2 with TRBJ2-2; D may be TRBD2 (6 bases). From germline, CDR1 is WSHSY and CDR2 SAAADI. The length of the CDR3 is 14 residues. V was pared by 5 bases and J by 5 bases, with 12 bases between. This chain's CDR3 is CASSPGGGTGELFF. CDR3 nucleotides: TGCGCCAGCAGTCCCGGGGGTGGTACCGGGGAGCTGTTTTTT.

This clone was counted ten times or more. This chain uses TRBV6-6 with TRBJ1-4; D not certain. V gave up 2 bases and J gave up 5 bases, with 6 bases separating them. CDR1 and CDR2 from the germline V gene are MNHNY and SVGAGI (reference sequence). The CDR3 is 13 amino acids. CDR3 region: CASSYARNEKLFF. In nucleotides, the CDR3 is TGTGCCAGCAGTTACGCCCGGAATGAAAAACTGTTTTTT.

The chain recombines TRBV6-6 with TRBJ1-2; 9 nucleotides align to TRBD1. The CDR3 length is 14 residues. Germline V gene sequence: CDR1 MNHNY, CDR2 SVGAGI (reference sequence). With 7 bases clipped from V and 5 bases from J, the junction kept 8 bases outside the gene matches. Written as DNA, the CDR3 is TGTGCCAGCACCGGGACAGGGAGGTCTTATGGCTACACCTTC. This translates into CASTGTGRSYGYTF.

On this clone itself: A read error may account for a junction end that differs from germline. The gene calls are TRBV7-7 and TRBJ2-7, with TRBD1 as a possible D gene (5 bases). This CDR3 contains 14 residues. Germline CDR1 and CDR2: SSHAT and FNYEAQ (reference sequence). The CDR3 reads CASSLSDSAYEQYF. The CDR3 DNA sequence: TGTGCTAGCAGCTTATCTGACAGCGCCTACGAGCAGTACTTC.

The J gene is TRBJ2-2, the V gene TRBV19; 9 bases map to TRBD1. The CDR3 has 16 amino acids. Germline CDR1 and CDR2: LNHDA and SQIVND (reference sequence). The junction had 6 bases not matched to a gene; V was cut back by 6 bases and J by 1 base. CDR3 region: CASRQTGGLNTGELFF. CDR3 in DNA: TGTGCCAGTAGACAAACAGGGGGCTTGAACACCGGGGAGCTGTTTTTT.

V gene TRBV2 combines with J gene TRBJ2-3; D may be TRBD2 (6 bases). CDR3 length: 17 residues. Trimming removed 2 bases at V and 0 bases at J, with 15 bases between. Germline V gives CDR1 SNHLY, CDR2 FYNNEI. The DNA of the CDR3 is TGTGCCAGCAGTGAACGGGGGACGGCTACTAGCACAGATACGCAGTATTTT. This translates into CASSERGTATSTDTQYF.

The chain uses TRBV11-3 and TRBJ2-7; D may be TRBD1 (6 bases). Deletions cut 5 bases from V and 2 bases from J, with 16 bases between. Germline values: CDR1 SGHNT, CDR2 YENEEA. This CDR3 contains 15 residues. The CDR3 DNA sequence: TGTGCCAGCAGCCTCAGACTAACAGGGCCCTACGAGCAGTACTTC. Amino acids: CASSLRLTGPYEQYF.

The chain combines TRBV6-5 with TRBJ2-7, with TRBD1 matching 8 bases. Germline CDR1 and CDR2: MNHEY and SVGAGI. The CDR3 covers 14 residues. Losses at the gene ends were 4 bases for V and 3 bases for J; bases not matched to a gene: 5. Here the CDR3 DNA reads TGTGCCAGCAGTTCTGGACAGGGATACTACGAGCAGTACTTC. Translating gives CASSSGQGYYEQYF.

The chain uses TRBV5-4 and TRBJ2-2; 8 nucleotides align to TRBD1. Per the germline V gene, CDR1 is SGHNT and CDR2 is YYREEE (reference sequence). V lost 6 bases and J lost 6; bases outside the gene matches: 10. This CDR3 comprises 15 residues. CDR3 sequence reads: CASTLEPGGPGELFF. The CDR3 bases are TGTGCCAGCACCCTGGAGCCAGGGGGCCCCGGGGAGCTGTTTTTT.

Worth noting for this clone: Distinct nucleotide sequences in the sample also encode this CDR3. The chain couples TRBV5-1 to TRBJ2-5, with TRBD1 matching over 11 bases. Germline-derived CDR1 and CDR2 are SGHRS and YFSETQ. The CDR3 is 14 residues long. V shed 2 bases, J shed 4 bases, and the junction held 1 base outside the gene matches. This CDR3 reads CASSLGTGGETQYF. Written as DNA, the CDR3 is TGCGCCAGCAGCTTAGGGACAGGGGGAGAGACCCAGTACTTC.

The count of this clone is one. The chain employs TRBV7-6 and TRBJ2-2; TRBD1 might be the D (5 bases). This CDR3 contains 15 residues. The germline V and J ends were trimmed by 5 bases and 6 bases, with 16 bases remaining between them. CDR1 is SGHVS, CDR2 FNYEAQ, per germline. DNA for the CDR3: TGTGCCAGCAGCCGCCCGGGCCAAGGGGCCGGGGAGCTGTTTTTT. Translating gives CASSRPGQGAGELFF. Based on the CDR3 plus reference TRBV7-6 and TRBJ2-2, the full variable domain is GAGVSQSPRYKVTKRGQDVALRCDPISGHVSLYWYRQALGQGPEFLTYFNYEAQQDKSGLPNDRFSAERPEGSISTLTIQRTEQRDSAMYRCASSRPGQGAGELFFGEGSRLTVL.

The chain combines TRBV27 with TRBJ1-2, with unresolved D. Germline V gene lookup returns CDR1 MNHEY and CDR2 SMNVEV (reference sequence). The CDR3 spans 14 residues. Trimming removed 7 bases at V and 1 base at J, with 13 bases between. The CDR3 coding sequence is TGTGCCAGCATCAAGGGAGGGTTTAACTATGGCTACACCTTC. Translating it yields CASIKGGFNYGYTF.

This chain links TRBV5-1 with TRBJ1-4; no clear D gene. Trimming stripped 1 base from V and 0 bases from J, with 4 bases between. This CDR3 is built from 14 residues. The germline V gene encodes CDR1 SGHRS and CDR2 YFSETQ. The CDR3 nucleotides read TGCGCCAGCAGCTTGCTCGCAACTAATGAAAAACTGTTTTTT. This gives the protein CASSLLATNEKLFF.

The chain employs TRBV29-1 and TRBJ1-2; D may be TRBD1 (5 bases). Per the germline V gene, CDR1 is SQVTM and CDR2 is ANQGSEA. Trimming pared 4 bases from V and 5 bases from J, leaving 8 bases between. This CDR3 is built from 11 residues. Here the CDR3 reads CSVGGGYGYTF. CDR3 DNA: TGCAGCGTTGGGGGGGGTTATGGCTACACCTTC.

This chain connects TRBV5-6 to TRBJ2-1, with unresolved D. Trimming stripped 0 bases from V and 3 bases from J, with 4 bases between. Germline loops: CDR1 SGHDT, CDR2 YYEEEE. CDR3 length equals 13 residues. CDR3 amino acids: CASSLDNYNEQFF. CDR3 sequence (DNA): TGTGCCAGCAGCTTGGATAACTACAATGAGCAGTTCTTC.

The rearrangement joins TRBV4-2 to TRBJ2-6; tentative D call: TRBD1 (6 bases). Germline lookup yields CDR1 LGHNA and CDR2 YNFKEQ. This CDR3 has 20 amino acids. V was clipped by 0 bases and J by 0 bases, with 18 bases between them. CDR3 sequence reads: CASSQETRDNDLSGANVLTF. The CDR3 DNA reads TGTGCCAGCAGCCAAGAAACTAGGGACAATGACCTCTCTGGGGCCAACGTCCTGACTTTC.